This T cell receptor beta chain was observed in a study of T cell changes during pregnancy in multiple sclerosis. Trimming left V 3 bases short and J 1 base short, with 6 bases between. This CDR3 region has 12 residues. CDR1 SQVTM and CDR2 ANQGSEA come from the germline V gene. TCRdb's table, derived via immunoSEQ multiplex PCR, lists solely in-frame clones and lacks some. Here the sample spans about 28,000 clones, approximately 88% being singletons. The TCR sequence derives from a female donor in good health, enrolled as a control in a pregnancy study. The source was CD4+ T cells from peripheral blood mononuclear cells, collected in the first trimester of pregnancy. This chain links TRBV29-1 with TRBJ1-1, with D hard to call. The CDR3 loop is CSVDVQNTEAFF. In nucleotides, the CDR3 is TGCAGCGTTGATGTACAGAACACTGAAGCTTTCTTT.